This T cell receptor (beta chain) was identified in a study of T-cell memory formation after mild COVID-19. Overall study results and limits: In second-wave clones peaking day 37, SARS-CoV-2 specificity remained unconfirmed. Those CD4+ clones that contracted were mainly in CM and EM (CD8+ ones in EMRA).

5'RACE primed at constant segments yielded TCR alpha and TCR beta cDNA libraries bearing sample barcodes and UMIs. Using its own MiXCR run on the 5' RACE reads, TCRdb lists one record per CDR3 protein. The sample lists 350,000 to 400,000 distinct CDR3 sequences, around an eighth seen once, with approximately 20% in the top ten. Turning to this clonotype: Its antigen remains unidentified.

CDR3 size: 15 residues. J was trimmed by 2 bases and V by 6 bases; bases with no gene match: 2. The germline gives CDR1 SGHDN, CDR2 FVKESK. Sequencing input: PBMCs or a T cell subset sorted from them (not recorded which). The receptor was derived from a man younger than 35 who had mild COVID-19 (a few samples of this study predate the infection). Cell type and time point are not known. This chain links TRBV14 with TRBJ2-1, with 12 positions matching TRBD1. In DNA form, the CDR3 reads TGTGCCAGCAGTCGGGACAGGGGGCCCTACAATGAGCAGTTCTTC. This codes for CASSRDRGPYNEQFF.